This paragraph covers one T cell receptor beta chain sequence. These data come from a study of control samples from healthy donors and cancer patients. Assay used: immunoSEQ multiplex PCR; TCRdb lists only in-frame clones, some missing. The table shows about 120,000 clones, with 85% to 95% occurring only once. The CDR3 spans 12 residues. Trimming took off 1 base at V and 3 bases at J, with 3 bases between the two ends. Germline V gives CDR1 SGHAT, CDR2 FQNNGV. The sequence derives from a man aged 25 to 40 in good health. Sequenced: blood. This chain joins TRBV11-2 and TRBJ2-5, with D unclear. CDR3 sequence: CASSLVEETQYF. DNA of the CDR3: TGTGCCAGCAGCTTAGTGGAAGAGACCCAGTACTTC.